This TCR beta chain stems from a study of blood T cells in healthy people across ages. Primers used in a second PCR of about 6 to 11 cycles were a sample-barcoded 5' primer and a J-beta primer mix. One entry per CDR3 protein results from TCRdb running MiXCR on the 5' RACE reads. The sample carries about 930,000 distinct CDR3 sequences, about 27% recorded once. Germline CDR1 is SQVTM and CDR2 is ANQGSEA. The germline V and J ends were trimmed by 6 bases and 4 bases, with 18 bases remaining between them. The CDR3 is 14 residues long. These data also formed part of another study, on T cells of mothers and their children.

Sequencing used blood. The sequence derives from a woman aged 40-49 years in good health. The chain joins TRBV29-1 to TRBJ1-2; D ambiguous. The CDR3 sequence: CSVAYTSKGYGYTF. CDR3 nucleotide sequence: TGCAGCGTGGCCTACACGTCTAAGGGCTATGGCTACACCTTC.